This TCR beta chain was identified in a study of beta chain features in type 1 diabetes. The study's findings and limits: TCRB CDR3 length was moderately but significantly reduced in all four CD4+ subsets of Type 1 diabetes patients.

This clone was detected only once. Its antigen is not identified. The CDR3 is 13 amino acids. CDR1 is SGHAT, CDR2 FQNNGV, per germline. The trim removed 5 bases at V and 11 bases at J, leaving 10 bases unmatched. All of the isolated RNA was reverse transcribed, so expressed TCRB transcripts were sequenced. Only in-frame clones appear in the TCRdb table, and some are missing; sequencing was by immunoSEQ multiplex PCR. The data hold fewer than 70,000 clones, with roughly 63% observed a single time. The receptor's source is a woman aged 25 to 45 with type 1 diabetes. The sample comprised stem cell memory CD4+ T cells from blood. The chain couples TRBV11-2 to TRBJ1-1, with 8 bases aligning to TRBD1. The CDR3 protein is CASSLLSDRDAFF. The CDR3 nucleotides are TGTGCCAGCAGCCTACTCTCGGACAGGGACGCTTTCTTT.